This TCR beta chain stems from a study of shared clonotypes between healthy human individuals. The CDR3 loop spans 14 amino acids. Trimming left V 0 bases short and J 0 bases short, with 6 bases between. Germline V gene data show CDR1 as LGHNA and CDR2 as YNFKEQ. This clone has just one count. The authors loaded 200 ng DNA, 27,000 or so T cell genomes, into sorted-subset replicate PCRs. Generated by immunoSEQ multiplex PCR, the TCRdb table keeps only in-frame clones and is missing some. The sample lists about 380,000 clones; just over 95% were seen once. The chain links TRBV4-2 to TRBJ2-7; D unclear. The sequenced sample was memory CD8+ T cells sorted from blood. Specified subset: CD45RO+ cells pooled with CCR7-negative TemRA cells. This sequence originates from a man aged 30 to 39 in good health. CDR3 nucleotide sequence: TGTGCCAGCAGCCAAGATCCGGGCTCCTACGAGCAGTACTTC. It specifies CASSQDPGSYEQYF.